What follows describes a single T cell receptor (beta chain). What it binds is unknown. This CDR3 is also generated by other DNA sequences in the sample. The PCR had 60 Vbeta and 13 Jbeta primers. Measured with immunoSEQ multiplex PCR; TCRdb has only the in-frame clones, and not every one. The profile shows roughly 110,000 clones, 65% to 85% of them singletons. The ends were cut back, 1 base at V and 4 bases at J, with 4 bases in the middle. This CDR3 region has 13 residues. Germline assignment: CDR1 SGHVS and CDR2 FNYEAQ. This sample was taken from a study of cytomegalovirus exposure and HLA in healthy donors. General study findings and limits: A later analysis reportedly identified an Asian-associated ancestry cluster as carrying fewer N-insertions than the approximately 710-donor mean. It is likely that the observed cluster of highly shared sequence variants was a sequencing artifact. A later analysis showed that HLA-associated TCR beta chains had undergone more clonal expansion than equally common others. Most of the TCR beta V segments (in an earlier analysis) were productive either about 90% or about 30% of the time.

This TCR was sampled from a male donor in good health and CMV-seropositive. The chain couples TRBV7-6 to TRBJ2-2; D remains ambiguous. The material sequenced was PBMCs. The CDR3, as DNA: TGTGCCAGCAGCTTAGTTAGCACCGGGGAGCTGTTTTTT. This translates into CASSLVSTGELFF. Supplemented by reference TRBV7-6 and TRBJ2-2, the full variable domain reads GAGVSQSPRYKVTKRGQDVALRCDPISGHVSLYWYRQALGQGPEFLTYFNYEAQQDKSGLPNDRFSAERPEGSISTLTIQRTEQRDSAMYRCASSLVSTGELFFGEGSRLTVL.